This T cell receptor (beta chain) was obtained from a study of blood T cell repertoires in COVID-19. Across the whole study: Both acute and convalescent COVID-19 samples were obtained from the United States, Italy and Spain. PBMCs, B-cell-depleted T cells, or T cells were the source of the cDNA or gDNA that made up the material.

Germline V gene data show CDR1 as MNHEY and CDR2 as SVGAGI. The V end was cut by 2 bases, the J end by 3 bases, with 7 bases between. The CDR3 contains 14 residues. In the authors' workflow: How many nucleated cells were present was estimated from reference gene primer amplification. The protocol was immunoSEQ multiplex PCR, while the TCRdb copy is restricted to in-frame clones and leaves out a portion. D and trimming were read from the DNA, whereas the V and J calls and clone size are those reported in that table. This sample carries fewer than 40,000 clones, over 60% of them seen once, and the ten largest clones take 2%.

Sequences were obtained from peripheral blood. This receptor was obtained from a man aged 60-69 years with active COVID-19. The chain recombines TRBV6-5 with TRBJ2-2; D remains unclear. The CDR3 region has the DNA TGTGCCAGCAGTTACGGCCTGTACACCGGGGAGCTGTTTTTT. The encoded protein is CASSYGLYTGELFF.